Listed below are T cell receptor beta chains from one sample, sequenced in a study of blood T cells in healthy people across ages. TCRdb recomputed calls from the 5' RACE reads with MiXCR, one row per CDR3 protein. The profile shows roughly 1,700,000 distinct CDR3 sequences, roughly 28% of them singletons. Sequencing used blood. The origin of the receptors is a woman in her thirties in good health. Each CDR3 is given without its conserved first and last residue. The D gene is left open where the match is weak.

NA,TRBV5-1,ASSIAQGKGEKLF
NA,TRBV20-1,SAKGGSQGYGYT
TRBD2,TRBV12-3/TRBV12-4,ASSFRSGGITDTQY
TRBD2,TRBV12-5,ASAISEAGGDYNEQF
TRBD2,TRBV6-6,ASTSGLGSAEQY
NA,TRBV20-1,SAMDGNSNQPQH
NA,TRBV12-3/TRBV12-4,ASSFQGLLDEQF
TRBD2,TRBV2,ASSYLAGVDNEQF
TRBD2,TRBV20-1,SAREGEGRETRY
NA,TRBV9,ASSVEQGNEQF
NA,TRBV4-1,ASSQGSGGYT
TRBD2,TRBV18,ASSSRSKTSGSYEQY
NA,TRBV12-3/TRBV12-4,ASSLMALKETQY
TRBD2,TRBV7-2,ASSLSSGLDSYNEQF
NA,TRBV9,ASSVTSGVNSPTRQY
TRBD2,TRBV3-1,ASSQVTSGASYEQY
TRBD2,TRBV5-1,AGKVSSGGDTQY
NA,TRBV15,ATSRDPGIQPQH
TRBD2,TRBV20-1,SASTSGRQAYEQY
TRBD1,TRBV7-3,ASSFGQGDTDTQY
NA,TRBV5-6,ASSLSIRDTQY
NA,TRBV2,ASRFGAVEQY
NA,TRBV28,ASSPTFSSYEQY
TRBD1,TRBV7-9,ASSWLGQQETQY
TRBD1,TRBV12-5,ASGEDRGSWYEQY
TRBD2,TRBV9,ASSERLASDTQY
NA,TRBV5-5,ASSLPRPPEEQY
NA,TRBV14,ASGQDLNYGYT
TRBD1,TRBV5-1,ASSLEPRTGIVDEQF
NA,TRBV7-2,ASSLEVAPVEQY
TRBD1,TRBV12-3/TRBV12-4,ASSYQGQGTDEQF
TRBD2,TRBV12-5,ASGLGEGQFTDTQY
NA,TRBV6-6,ASFGGANVLT
NA,TRBV14,ASSQEGGADTQY
NA,TRBV9,ASSVAGHNYEQY
TRBD1,TRBV6-5,ASRVDRGEGQPQH
TRBD2,TRBV20-1,SAGTSGRGTDTQY
NA,TRBV29-1,SVDVGRGQPQH
NA,TRBV5-1,ASSLEEATTINYGYT
NA,TRBV6-1,ASSPRVGSSISNQPQH
NA,TRBV20-1,SAREGRAARQPQH
TRBD1,TRBV28,ASSQPRGTGGAGYT
NA,TRBV7-7,ASSSSVNTGELF
TRBD2,TRBV29-1,SVGLAATLNYEQY
NA,TRBV29-1,SAKGNTEAF
NA,TRBV29-1,SVTTSRVETQY
NA,TRBV27,ASYGNTEAF
NA,TRBV28,ASSLLDVSYEQY
TRBD1,TRBV19,ASSTPTGTENEKLF
NA,TRBV12-3/TRBV12-4,ASRNGGSYEQY
NA,TRBV10-3,AISEGGFGANVLT
NA,TRBV7-3,ASSPQGRGAGYT
NA,TRBV4-1,ASNAGEDRLSAEAF
NA,TRBV3-1,ASSQRLPGQLSEQY
TRBD2,TRBV7-6,ASSLTGLAGGPGYNEQF
TRBD1,TRBV13,ASSEGQVGSYEQY
NA,TRBV20-1,SAGTSYRVKQPQH
TRBD1,TRBV12-3/TRBV12-4,ASNLGRQGDIIEQF
NA,TRBV28,ASSLRFGYSNQPQH